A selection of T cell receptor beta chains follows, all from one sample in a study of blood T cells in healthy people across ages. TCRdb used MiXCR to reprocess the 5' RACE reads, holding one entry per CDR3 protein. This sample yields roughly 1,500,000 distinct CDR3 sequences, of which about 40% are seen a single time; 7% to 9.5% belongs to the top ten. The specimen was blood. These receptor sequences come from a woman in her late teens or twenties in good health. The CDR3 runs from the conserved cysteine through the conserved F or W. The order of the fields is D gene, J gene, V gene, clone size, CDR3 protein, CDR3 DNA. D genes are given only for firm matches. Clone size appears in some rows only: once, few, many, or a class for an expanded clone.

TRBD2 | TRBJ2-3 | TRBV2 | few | CASRAGLAGGRNTQYF | TGTGCCAGCAGGGCGGGACTAGCGGGAGGGAGAAATACGCAGTATTTT
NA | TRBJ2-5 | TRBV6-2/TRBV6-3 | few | CASSYSTGTPWSETQYF | TGTGCCAGCAGTTACTCGACCGGGACGCCTTGGTCAGAGACCCAGTACTTC
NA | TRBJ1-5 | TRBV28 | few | CASSQPLLGQPQHF | TGTGCCAGCAGCCAGCCACTCTTAGGTCAGCCCCAGCATTTT
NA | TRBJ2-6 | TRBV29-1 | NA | CSVEVGGANVLTF | TGCAGCGTGGAGGTTGGGGGGGCCAACGTCCTGACTTTC
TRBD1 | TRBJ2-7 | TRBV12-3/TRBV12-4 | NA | CASTAGQGPLESQYF | TGTGCCAGCACCGCAGGACAGGGGCCCCTCGAGTCCCAGTACTTC
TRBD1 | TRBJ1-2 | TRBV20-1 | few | CSATEQGTYGYTF | TGCAGTGCTACTGAACAGGGGACCTATGGCTACACCTTC
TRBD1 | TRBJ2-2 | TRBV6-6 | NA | CASTQDRGNTGELFF | TGTGCCAGCACTCAAGACAGGGGGAACACCGGGGAGCTGTTTTTT
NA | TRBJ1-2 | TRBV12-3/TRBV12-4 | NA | CASRNSWGDGYTF | TGTGCCAGCAGGAACTCCTGGGGCGACGGCTACACCTTC
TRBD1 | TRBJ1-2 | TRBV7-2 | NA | CASSSRVGGNYGYTF | TGTGCCAGCAGCTCCCGGGTAGGGGGCAACTATGGCTACACCTTC
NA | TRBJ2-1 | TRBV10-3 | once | CATGARGTQTSRGFYEQFF | TGTGCCACTGGAGCCAGAGGTACCCAGACTAGTAGGGGGTTCTATGAGCAGTTCTTC
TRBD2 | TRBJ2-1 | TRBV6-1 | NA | CAGGGLAGGEAYNEQFF | TGTGCCGGCGGGGGGCTAGCGGGAGGGGAAGCCTACAATGAGCAGTTCTTC
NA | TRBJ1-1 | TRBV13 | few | CASRRRQVNTEAFF | TGTGCCAGCAGACGGAGACAGGTGAACACTGAAGCTTTCTTT
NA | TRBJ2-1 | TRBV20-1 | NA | CSARDQGYNEQFF | TGCAGTGCTAGAGATCAAGGCTACAATGAGCAGTTCTTC
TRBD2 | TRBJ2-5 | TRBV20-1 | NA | CSARPAGARETQYF | TGCAGTGCTAGACCAGCGGGAGCGCGGGAGACCCAGTACTTC
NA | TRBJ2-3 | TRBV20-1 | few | CSARAGLGLTDTQYF | TGCAGTGCTAGAGCAGGGCTGGGGTTGACAGATACGCAGTATTTT
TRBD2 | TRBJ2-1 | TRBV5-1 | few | CASSLVASGRTGEQFF | TGCGCCAGCAGCTTGGTGGCTAGCGGGAGAACGGGTGAGCAGTTCTTC
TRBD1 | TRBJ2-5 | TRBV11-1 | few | CASSFGQGPSRMRETQYF | TGTGCCAGCAGCTTCGGACAGGGACCCTCCCGTATGAGAGAGACCCAGTACTTC
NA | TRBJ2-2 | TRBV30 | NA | CAWGGIGELFF | TGTGCCTGGGGGGGTATCGGGGAGCTGTTTTTT
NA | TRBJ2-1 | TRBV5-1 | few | CASSLSDSWANEQFF | TGCGCCAGCAGCTTGTCGGACTCCTGGGCCAATGAGCAGTTCTTC
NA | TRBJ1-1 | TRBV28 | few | CASRTDGENTEAFF | TGTGCCAGCAGGACGGACGGGGAGAACACTGAAGCTTTCTTT
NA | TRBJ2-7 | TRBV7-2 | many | CASSLGGGAYNEQYF | TGTGCCAGCAGCTTAGGGGGGGGGGCCTACAATGAGCAGTACTTC
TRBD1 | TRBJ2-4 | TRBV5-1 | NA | CASSRYRTGTVKNIQYF | TGCGCCAGCAGCCGTTATAGGACCGGGACAGTTAAAAACATTCAGTACTTC
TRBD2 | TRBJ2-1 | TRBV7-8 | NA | CACSPRGAGGNNEQFF | TGTGCCTGCAGCCCCCGAGGAGCGGGAGGGAACAATGAGCAGTTCTTC
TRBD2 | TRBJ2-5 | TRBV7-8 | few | CASSSRGLAGVGETQYF | TGTGCCAGCAGCTCCAGGGGACTAGCGGGAGTGGGAGAGACCCAGTACTTC
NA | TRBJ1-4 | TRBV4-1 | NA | CASSPDRAYNEKLFF | TGCGCCAGCAGCCCAGACAGAGCTTATAATGAAAAACTGTTTTTT
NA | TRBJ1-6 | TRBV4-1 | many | CASSQVGYSPLHF | TGCGCCAGCAGCCAAGTGGGATACTCACCCCTCCACTTT
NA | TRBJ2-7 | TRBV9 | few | CASSVDLTPEQYF | TGTGCCAGCAGCGTAGACCTGACCCCCGAGCAGTACTTC
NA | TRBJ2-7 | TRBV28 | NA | CASRRTGEQYF | TGTGCCAGCAGGCGGACGGGGGAGCAGTACTTC
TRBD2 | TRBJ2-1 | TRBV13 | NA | CANSAQGLAGPYNEQFF | TGTGCCAACAGCGCCCAGGGACTAGCGGGGCCCTACAATGAGCAGTTCTTC
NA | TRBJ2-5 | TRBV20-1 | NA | CSAVTGLDGETQYF | TGCAGTGCTGTAACAGGACTGGATGGGGAGACCCAGTACTTC
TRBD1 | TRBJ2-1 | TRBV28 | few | CAGTGTGGREQFF | TGTGCCGGAACGGGGACAGGTGGCCGTGAGCAGTTCTTC
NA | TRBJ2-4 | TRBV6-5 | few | CASSAPSLPIQYF | TGTGCCAGCAGTGCGCCCAGCCTGCCCATTCAGTACTTC
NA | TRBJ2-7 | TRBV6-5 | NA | CASRPAVSYEQYF | TGTGCCAGCAGACCGGCCGTAAGCTACGAGCAGTACTTC
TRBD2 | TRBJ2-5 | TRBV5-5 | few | CASSLGVAGVQETQYF | TGTGCCAGCAGCTTGGGGGTAGCGGGGGTTCAAGAGACCCAGTACTTC
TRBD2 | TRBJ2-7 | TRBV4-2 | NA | CASSQEASGHSYNEQYF | TGTGCCAGCAGCCAAGAGGCTAGCGGGCACTCCTACAATGAGCAGTACTTC
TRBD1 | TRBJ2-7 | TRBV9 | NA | CASSEGQETYEQYF | TGTGCCAGCAGCGAGGGACAGGAAACCTACGAGCAGTACTTC
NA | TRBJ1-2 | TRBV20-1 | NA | CSARFPENYGYTF | TGCAGTGCTAGGTTTCCCGAAAACTATGGCTACACCTTC
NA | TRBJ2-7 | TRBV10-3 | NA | CAITAGDSLYEQYF | TGTGCCATCACGGCAGGCGACTCACTCTACGAGCAGTACTTC
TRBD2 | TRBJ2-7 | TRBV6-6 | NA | CASRDPSGSQYF | TGTGCCAGCAGGGACCCTAGCGGGAGTCAGTACTTC
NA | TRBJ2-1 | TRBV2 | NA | CASSDGPYNEQFF | TGTGCCAGCAGTGACGGTCCTTACAATGAGCAGTTCTTC
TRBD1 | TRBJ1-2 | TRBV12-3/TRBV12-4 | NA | CASRAGGLFGYGYTF | TGTGCCAGCAGGGCAGGGGGGCTCTTCGGCTATGGCTACACCTTC
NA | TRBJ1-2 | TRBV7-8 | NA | CASSTIRGADGYTF | TGTGCCAGCAGCACCATCCGGGGGGCGGATGGCTACACCTTC
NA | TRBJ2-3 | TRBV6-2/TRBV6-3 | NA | CASSYQDLAFTDTQYF | TGTGCCAGCAGTTACCAGGACTTGGCCTTCACAGATACGCAGTATTTT
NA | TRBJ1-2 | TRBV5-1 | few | CASSPSVDYGYTF | TGCGCCAGCAGCCCCTCGGTTGACTATGGCTACACCTTC
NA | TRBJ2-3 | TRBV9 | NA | CASGLAGSYGTDTQYF | TGTGCCAGCGGGCTAGCAGGGAGTTATGGAACAGATACGCAGTATTTT
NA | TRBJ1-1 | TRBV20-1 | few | CSAPVGADTEAFF | TGCAGTGCCCCCGTGGGGGCGGACACTGAAGCTTTCTTT
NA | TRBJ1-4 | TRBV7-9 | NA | CASTLGINEKLFF | TGTGCCAGCACCCTGGGGATAAATGAAAAACTGTTTTTT
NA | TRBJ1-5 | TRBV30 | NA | CAWSVRPVAGAGVYQPQHF | TGTGCCTGGAGTGTACGGCCTGTCGCGGGGGCAGGGGTATACCAGCCCCAGCATTTT
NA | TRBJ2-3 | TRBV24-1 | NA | CATRDGGSTDTQYF | TGTGCCACCAGGGATGGGGGAAGCACAGATACGCAGTATTTT
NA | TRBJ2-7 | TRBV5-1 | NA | CASSLAGVPYNEQYF | TGCGCCAGCAGCTTGGCAGGGGTCCCCTACAATGAGCAGTACTTC
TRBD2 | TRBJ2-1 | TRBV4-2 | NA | CASGHDSGGVRNEQFF | TGTGCCAGCGGCCATGATAGCGGGGGAGTACGTAATGAGCAGTTCTTC
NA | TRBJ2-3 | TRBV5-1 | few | CASSVSKDTQYF | TGCGCCAGCAGCGTATCTAAGGATACGCAGTATTTT